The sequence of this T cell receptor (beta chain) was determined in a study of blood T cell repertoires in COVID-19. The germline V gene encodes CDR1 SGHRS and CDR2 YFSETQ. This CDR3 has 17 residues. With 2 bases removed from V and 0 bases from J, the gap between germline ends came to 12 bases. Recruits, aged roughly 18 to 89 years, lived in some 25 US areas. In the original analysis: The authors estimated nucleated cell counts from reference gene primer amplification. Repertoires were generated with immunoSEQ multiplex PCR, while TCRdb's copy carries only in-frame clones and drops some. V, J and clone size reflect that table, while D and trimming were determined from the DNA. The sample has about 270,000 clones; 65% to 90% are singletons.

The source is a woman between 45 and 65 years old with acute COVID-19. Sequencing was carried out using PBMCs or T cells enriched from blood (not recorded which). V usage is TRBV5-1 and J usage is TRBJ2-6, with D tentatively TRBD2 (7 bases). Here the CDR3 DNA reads TGCGCCAGCAGCTTCAGCGCGGGGGCCTCTGGGGCCAACGTCCTGACTTTC. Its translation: CASSFSAGASGANVLTF.